This note documents a single TCR beta chain sequence. Its antigen is undetermined. The sample belongs to a study of shared clonotypes between healthy human individuals. Study-wide findings and caveats: The sharing of approximately 5.1% of naive CD4 clonotypes was seen across a handful of donors. Among donors, the sharing of clonotypes was expected to be influenced by sequencing depth. Generation probabilities of non-shared clonotypes were lower (relative to those shared by all four donors).

TCRdb's copy holds only in-frame clones and misses some; the assay was immunoSEQ multiplex PCR. This table holds approximately 1.9 million clones, over 85% found once. This CDR3 is built from 15 residues. The V gene's germline CDR1 is WNHNN and CDR2 SYGVQD (reference sequence). V was clipped by 6 bases and J by 8 bases; unmatched bases: 11. Positively selected for CCR7, the CD45RO-negative cells used as naive CD8 cells excluded terminally differentiated effector memory CD45RA+ cells. The clonotype originates from a man aged 18 to 29 in good health. Some clones in this sample may be carry-over from other donors' samples. The sequenced material came from naive CD8+ T cells from PBMCs. The genes are TRBV10-1 and TRBJ2-3; 10 bases map to TRBD2. The CDR3 nucleotides are TGCGCCAGCAGCGCCAGCGGGAGGGCCAGTCTTACGCAGTATTTT. Amino acids: CASSASGRASLTQYF.